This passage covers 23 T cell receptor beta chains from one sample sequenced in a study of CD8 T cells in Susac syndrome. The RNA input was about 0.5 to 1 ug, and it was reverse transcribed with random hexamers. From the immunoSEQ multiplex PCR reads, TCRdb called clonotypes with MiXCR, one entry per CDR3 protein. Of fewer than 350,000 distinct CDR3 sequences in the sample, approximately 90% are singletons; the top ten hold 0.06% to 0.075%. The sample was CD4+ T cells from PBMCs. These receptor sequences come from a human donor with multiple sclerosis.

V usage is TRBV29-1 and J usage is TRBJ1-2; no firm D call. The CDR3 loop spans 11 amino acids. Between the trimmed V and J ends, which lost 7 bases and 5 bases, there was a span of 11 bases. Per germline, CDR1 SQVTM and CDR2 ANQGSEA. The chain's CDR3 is CSAGYGYGYTF. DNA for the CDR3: TGCAGCGCTGGATACGGTTATGGCTACACCTTC.

CDR3 region: CAWSELYEQYF. In DNA form, the CDR3 reads TGTGCCTGGAGTGAACTCTACGAGCAGTACTTC. The chain recombines TRBV30 with TRBJ2-7; D is ambiguous. CDR1 and CDR2 (germline): GTSNPN, SVGIG (reference sequence). V was clipped by 1 base and J by 3 bases, with 4 bases between them. This CDR3 region has 11 residues.

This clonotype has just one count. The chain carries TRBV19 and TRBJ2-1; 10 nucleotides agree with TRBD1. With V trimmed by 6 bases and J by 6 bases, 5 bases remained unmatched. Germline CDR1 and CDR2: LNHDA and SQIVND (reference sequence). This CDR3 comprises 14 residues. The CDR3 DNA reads TGTGCCAGTAGAGGGACAGGGGCCCCCAATGAGCAGTTCTTC. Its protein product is CASRGTGAPNEQFF.

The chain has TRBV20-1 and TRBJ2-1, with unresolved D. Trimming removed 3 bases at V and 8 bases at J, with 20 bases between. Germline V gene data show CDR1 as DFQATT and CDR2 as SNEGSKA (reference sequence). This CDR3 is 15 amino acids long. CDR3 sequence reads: CSASDRRSLEDEQFF. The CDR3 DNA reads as TGCAGTGCTAGTGATCGGCGCTCTCTTGAGGATGAGCAGTTCTTC.

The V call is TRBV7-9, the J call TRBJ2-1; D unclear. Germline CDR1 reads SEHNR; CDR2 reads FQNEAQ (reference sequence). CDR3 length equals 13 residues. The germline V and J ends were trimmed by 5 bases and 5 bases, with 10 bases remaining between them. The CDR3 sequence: CASSLGRHNEQFF. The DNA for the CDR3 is TGTGCCAGCAGCCTCGGACGGCACAATGAGCAGTTCTTC.

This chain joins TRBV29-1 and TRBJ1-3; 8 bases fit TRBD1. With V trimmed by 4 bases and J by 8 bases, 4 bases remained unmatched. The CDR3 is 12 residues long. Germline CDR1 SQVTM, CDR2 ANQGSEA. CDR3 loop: CSVGTGKDTIYF. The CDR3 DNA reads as TGCAGCGTTGGGACAGGGAAAGACACCATATATTTT.

The CDR3 coding sequence is TGTGCCAGCAGCCACGTCGGGGGCAGAAACAATGAGCAGTTCTTC. Translation gives CASSHVGGRNNEQFF. The chain combines TRBV3-1 with TRBJ2-1, with D perhaps being TRBD1 or TRBD2 (6 bases each). The CDR3 is 15 residues long. Germline assignment: CDR1 LGHDT and CDR2 YNNKEL (reference sequence). Trimming took off 3 bases at V and 5 bases at J, with 14 bases between the two ends.

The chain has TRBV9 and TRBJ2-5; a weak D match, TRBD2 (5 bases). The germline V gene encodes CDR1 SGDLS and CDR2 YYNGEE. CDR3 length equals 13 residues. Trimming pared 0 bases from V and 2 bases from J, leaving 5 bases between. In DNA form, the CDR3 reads TGTGCCAGCAGCGTAGCGGGGCAAGAGACCCAGTACTTC. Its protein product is CASSVAGQETQYF.

This CDR3 reads CSVVEKLGTQYF. In nucleotides, the CDR3 is TGCAGCGTTGTGGAGAAGCTGGGTACGCAGTATTTT. The chain links TRBV29-1 to TRBJ2-3, with D unresolved. This CDR3 is built from 12 residues. Germline lookup yields CDR1 SQVTM and CDR2 ANQGSEA. The V end lost 4 bases, the J end lost 8 bases, and 13 bases lay between the germline ends.

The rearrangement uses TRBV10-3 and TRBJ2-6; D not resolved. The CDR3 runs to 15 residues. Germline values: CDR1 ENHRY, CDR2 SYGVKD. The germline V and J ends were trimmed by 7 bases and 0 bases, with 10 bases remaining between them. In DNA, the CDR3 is TGTGCCATCAAAGGGTCCCCCTCTGGGGCCAACGTCCTGACTTTC. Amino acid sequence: CAIKGSPSGANVLTF.

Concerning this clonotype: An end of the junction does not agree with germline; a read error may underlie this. CDR3 sequence (DNA): TGCAGTGCAAGAGACGGATATTCACCCCTCCACTTT. As protein: CSARDGYSPLHF. The V and J genes are TRBV20-1 and TRBJ1-6; no clear D gene. Looked up from germline, CDR1 is DFQATT and CDR2 is SNEGSKA (reference sequence). The CDR3 loop spans 12 amino acids.

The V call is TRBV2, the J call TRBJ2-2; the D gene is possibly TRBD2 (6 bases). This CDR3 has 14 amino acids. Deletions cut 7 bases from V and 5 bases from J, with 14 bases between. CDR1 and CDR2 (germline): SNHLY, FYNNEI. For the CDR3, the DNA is TGTGCCAGCATGCGGCAGGGAGGTACCGGGGAGCTGTTTTTT. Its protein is CASMRQGGTGELFF. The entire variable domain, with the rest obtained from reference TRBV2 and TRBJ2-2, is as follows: EPEVTQTPSHQVTQMGQEVILRCVPISNHLYFYWYRQILGQKVEFLVSFYNNEISEKSEIFDDQFSVERPDGSNFTLKIRSTKLEDSAMYFCASMRQGGTGELFFGEGSRLTVL.

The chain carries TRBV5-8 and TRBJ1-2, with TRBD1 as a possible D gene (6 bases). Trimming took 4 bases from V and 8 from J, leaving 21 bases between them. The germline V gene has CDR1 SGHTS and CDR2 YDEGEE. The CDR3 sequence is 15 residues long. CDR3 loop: CASSRSRTGSRGYTF. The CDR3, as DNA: TGTGCCAGCAGCCGGTCCCGAACAGGGTCGCGCGGCTACACCTTC.

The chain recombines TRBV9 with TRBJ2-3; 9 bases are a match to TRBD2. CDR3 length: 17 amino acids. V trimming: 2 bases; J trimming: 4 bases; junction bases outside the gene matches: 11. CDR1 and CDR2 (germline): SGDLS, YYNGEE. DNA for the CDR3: TGTGCCAGCAGCGTTGGGGCTTGGCTAGCGGGGCCAGATACGCAGTATTTT. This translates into CASSVGAWLAGPDTQYF. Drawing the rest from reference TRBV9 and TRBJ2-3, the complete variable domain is DSGVTQTPKHLITATGQRVTLRCSPRSGDLSVYWYQQSLDQGLQFLIQYYNGEERAKGNILERFSAQQFPDLHSELNLSSLELGDSALYFCASSVGAWLAGPDTQYFGPGTRLTVL.

The CDR3 DNA reads TGTGCCAGCAGCCTACAGGGGGCCGTCTATGGCTACACCTTC. Encoded protein: CASSLQGAVYGYTF. The chain employs TRBV7-2 and TRBJ1-2; TRBD1 aligns across 9 bases. Trimming at V came to 5 bases and at J to 4 bases, leaving 5 bases not matched to a gene. This CDR3 comprises 14 residues. Germline values: CDR1 SGHTA, CDR2 FQGNSA. Full variable domain (outside the CDR3, taken from reference TRBV7-2 and TRBJ1-2): GAGVSQSPSNKVTEKGKDVELRCDPISGHTALYWYRQSLGQGLEFLIYFQGNSAPDKSGLPSDRFSAERTGGSVSTLTIQRTQQEDSAVYLCASSLQGAVYGYTFGSGTRLTVV.

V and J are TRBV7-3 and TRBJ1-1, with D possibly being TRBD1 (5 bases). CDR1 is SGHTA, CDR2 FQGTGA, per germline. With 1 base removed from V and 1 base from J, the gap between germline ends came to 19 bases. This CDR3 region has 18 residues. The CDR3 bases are TGTGCCAGCAGCTTAATCGGGAGGGACTGGAAGACGAACACTGAAGCTTTCTTT. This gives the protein CASSLIGRDWKTNTEAFF.

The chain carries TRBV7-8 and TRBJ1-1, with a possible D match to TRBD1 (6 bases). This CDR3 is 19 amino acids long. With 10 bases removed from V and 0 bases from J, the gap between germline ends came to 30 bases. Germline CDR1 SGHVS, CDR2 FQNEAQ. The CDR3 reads CATRTRMRGPRVVNTEAFF. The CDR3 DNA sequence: TGTGCCACTCGTACTAGGATGCGGGGGCCCCGAGTGGTGAACACTGAAGCTTTCTTT.

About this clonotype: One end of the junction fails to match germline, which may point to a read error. The CDR3 DNA follows: TGTGCCAGCAGTTACTCTGGGGACAGGCCCACAAATACGCAGTATTTT. Translating gives CASSYSGDRPTNTQYF. The chain recombines TRBV6-5 with TRBJ2-3; 8 bases line up with TRBD1. The CDR3 is 16 amino acids. Germline-derived CDR1 and CDR2 are MNHEY and SVGAGI.

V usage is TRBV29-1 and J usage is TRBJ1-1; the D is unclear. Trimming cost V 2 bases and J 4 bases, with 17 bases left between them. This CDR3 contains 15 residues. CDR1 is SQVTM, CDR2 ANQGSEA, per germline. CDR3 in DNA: TGCAGCGTTGAACTTTCCCTGGGAGTGCGCACTGAAGCTTTCTTT. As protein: CSVELSLGVRTEAFF.

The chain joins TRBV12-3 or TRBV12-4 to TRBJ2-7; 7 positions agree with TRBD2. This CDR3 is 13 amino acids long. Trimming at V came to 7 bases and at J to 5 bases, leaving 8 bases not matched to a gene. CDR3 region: CASTVGLLNEQYF. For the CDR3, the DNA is TGTGCCAGCACCGTGGGACTACTGAACGAGCAGTACTTC.

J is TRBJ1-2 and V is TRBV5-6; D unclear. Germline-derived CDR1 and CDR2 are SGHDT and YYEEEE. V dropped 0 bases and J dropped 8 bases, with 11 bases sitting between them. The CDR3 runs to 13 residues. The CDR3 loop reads CASSLGWAEGYTF. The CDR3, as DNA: TGTGCCAGCAGCTTGGGCTGGGCGGAAGGCTACACCTTC.

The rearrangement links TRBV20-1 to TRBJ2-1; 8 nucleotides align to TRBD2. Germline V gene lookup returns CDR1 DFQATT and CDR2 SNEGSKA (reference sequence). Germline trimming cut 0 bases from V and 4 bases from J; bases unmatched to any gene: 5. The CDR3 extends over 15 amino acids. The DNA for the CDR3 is TGCAGTGCTAGAGATCAGTCGGGGGGGTACAATGAGCAGTTCTTC. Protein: CSARDQSGGYNEQFF.

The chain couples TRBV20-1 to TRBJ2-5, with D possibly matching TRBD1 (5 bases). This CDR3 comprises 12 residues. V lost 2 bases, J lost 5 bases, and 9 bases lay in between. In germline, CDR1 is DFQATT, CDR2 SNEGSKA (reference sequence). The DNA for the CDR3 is TGCAGTGCTAGAACCCAGGGTGAGACCCAGTACTTC. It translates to CSARTQGETQYF.